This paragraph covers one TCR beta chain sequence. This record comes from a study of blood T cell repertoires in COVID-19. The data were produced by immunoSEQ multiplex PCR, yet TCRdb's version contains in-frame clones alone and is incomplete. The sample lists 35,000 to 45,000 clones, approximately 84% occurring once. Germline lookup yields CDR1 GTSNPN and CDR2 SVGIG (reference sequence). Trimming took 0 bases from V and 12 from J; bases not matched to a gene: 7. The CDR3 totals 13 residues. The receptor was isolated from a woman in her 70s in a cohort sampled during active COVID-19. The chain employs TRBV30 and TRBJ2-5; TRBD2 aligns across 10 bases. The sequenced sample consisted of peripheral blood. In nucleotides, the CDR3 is TGTGCCTGGAGTGTTTCGCAGAGCGGGAGGGAGTACTTC. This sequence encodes CAWSVSQSGREYF.